These 17 T cell receptor beta chains originate from one sample sequenced in a study of response to subunit inactivated influenza vaccine (dated by TCRdb to the late 2010s). In light of the paper, this sample's time point label describes: approximately 47 days after influenza vaccine administration. Library construction relied on RT-PCR. Sequencer: Illumina HiSeq 2500. TCRdb reprocessing: public reads trimmed at Q25 with fastp, clones called with MiXCR, in-frame beta chains kept. Entries are consolidated by CDR3 protein sequence, retaining the most common genes and DNA. This sample is represented by some 480,000 distinct CDR3 sequences; roughly 9.8% of them were singletons. 10% to 15% of the sample goes to the ten largest clones. Sequenced material: PBMCs from blood, taken roughly 47 days after vaccination. Every receptor here comes from a man in his fifties or sixties who received an inactivated influenza vaccine. Donor details come from another sample of the same person, matched by shared clones.

This rearrangement joins TRBV20-1 to TRBJ1-4; D unclear. This CDR3 spans 14 amino acids. Germline V gene sequence: CDR1 DFQATT, CDR2 SNEGSKA (reference sequence). Trimming took off 0 bases at V and 6 bases at J, with 11 bases between the two ends. The CDR3 protein is CSARDWSSDEKLFF. As DNA, the CDR3 is TGCAGTGCTAGAGATTGGAGCAGCGATGAAAAACTGTTTTTT.

CDR3 amino acids: CASSRGRLAGEGTGELFF. The CDR3 nucleotides are TGTGCCAGCAGCCGGGGCCGACTAGCGGGGGAAGGGACCGGGGAGCTGTTTTTT. The chain is built from TRBV4-2 and TRBJ2-2; 12 bases align to TRBD2. Per germline, CDR1 LGHNA and CDR2 YNFKEQ. V was pared by 4 bases and J by 5 bases, with 11 bases of the junction left unmatched. The CDR3 has 18 residues.

This clonotype was recorded a few times. The chain couples TRBV5-1 to TRBJ2-2, with TRBD2 matching 8 bases. V shed 5 bases and J 2 bases; nucleotides not matched to a gene: 8. Germline values: CDR1 SGHRS, CDR2 YFSETQ. The CDR3 spans 16 residues. The CDR3 region is CASSPMTSANTGELFF. CDR3 nucleotides: TGCGCCAGCAGTCCCATGACTAGCGCAAACACCGGGGAGCTGTTTTTT.

This chain uses TRBV21-1 with TRBJ1-6; the DNA was not compared with TRBD1, the D call given in the table. TRBV21-1 is an annotated pseudogene. The CDR3 sequence is 14 residues long. The CDR3 here is CASSRGQGFSPLHF. The CDR3 coding sequence is TGTGCCAGCAGCAGGGGACAGGGTTTCTCACCCCTCCACTTT.

The J gene is TRBJ2-3, the V gene TRBV7-2; the D gene is possibly TRBD2 (6 bases). The CDR3 totals 15 residues. Germline CDR1 and CDR2: SGHTA and FQGNSA. Trimming cost V 4 bases and J 0 bases, with 11 bases left between them. This CDR3 reads CASSYTGRSTDTQYF. CDR3 coding DNA: TGTGCCAGCAGCTACACGGGGAGGAGCACAGATACGCAGTATTTT.

The rearrangement uses TRBV5-1 and TRBJ2-1; TRBD1 aligns across 8 bases. The ends lost 1 base at V and 4 bases at J; junction bases unmatched: 10. This CDR3 contains 17 residues. Per the germline V gene, CDR1 is SGHRS and CDR2 is YFSETQ. Here the CDR3 reads CASSLNAGTGTYNEQFF. CDR3 nucleotides: TGCGCCAGCAGCTTGAACGCTGGGACAGGCACATACAATGAGCAGTTCTTC.

In its sample, this clonotype was seen a few times. The chain has TRBV24-1 and TRBJ1-5, with 7 bases fitting TRBD1. This CDR3 is 13 amino acids long. V trimming: 9 bases; J trimming: 7 bases; junction bases outside the gene matches: 8. The germline V gene encodes CDR1 KGHDR and CDR2 SFDVKD. The CDR3 is CATLTGVRQPQHF. The CDR3 DNA follows: TGTGCCACCCTTACAGGGGTCCGCCAGCCCCAGCATTTT.

The chain uses TRBV25-1 and TRBJ2-1; 9 bases fit TRBD2. The CDR3 covers 16 residues. CDR1 and CDR2 from the germline V gene are MGHDK and SYGVNS. V lost 5 bases and J lost 0; bases outside the gene matches: 5. As DNA, the CDR3 is TGTGCCAGCAGTAGGGTGACTAGCGGCTCCTACAATGAGCAGTTCTTC. Residues: CASSRVTSGSYNEQFF.

The chain couples TRBV5-1 to TRBJ2-3, with D tentatively TRBD2 (7 bases). V was clipped by 0 bases and J by 4 bases, with 15 bases between them. Germline CDR1 and CDR2: SGHRS and YFSETQ. The length of the CDR3 is 16 residues. As DNA, the CDR3 is TGCGCCAGCAGCTTGGTAGGGGGAGGGTCCGCAGATACGCAGTATTTT. Translated, it gives CASSLVGGGSADTQYF.

The sample holds many counts of this clonotype. V gene TRBV12-3 or TRBV12-4 combines with J gene TRBJ2-1, with 8 bases matching TRBD2. With 3 bases clipped from V and 8 bases from J, the junction kept 12 bases outside the gene matches. CDR3 size: 16 residues. The chain's CDR3 is CASSFAGGYPGDEQFF. Written as DNA, the CDR3 is TGTGCCAGCAGTTTTGCGGGAGGCTATCCTGGGGATGAGCAGTTCTTC.

The V and J genes are TRBV29-1 and TRBJ2-1; D uncertain. Germline V gives CDR1 SQVTM, CDR2 ANQGSEA. The CDR3 sequence is 13 residues long. The V gene lost 3 bases and the J gene lost 4 bases, with 10 bases spanning the gap. In DNA form, the CDR3 reads TGCAGCGTTGACTTGGCGACTTACAATGAGCAGTTCTTC. Protein sequence: CSVDLATYNEQFF.

The gene calls are TRBV7-2 and TRBJ2-5; the D is unclear. CDR1 is SGHTA and CDR2 is FQGNSA in the germline V gene. This CDR3 comprises 14 residues. Trimming pared 3 bases from V and 0 bases from J, leaving 8 bases between. CDR3 protein: CASSFTPYQETQYF. In DNA form, the CDR3 reads TGTGCCAGCAGCTTTACGCCGTACCAAGAGACCCAGTACTTC.

This clonotype turned up a few times. The V gene is TRBV29-1, the J gene TRBJ2-6; possible D gene TRBD1, 6 bases. CDR3 length: 16 residues. Germline V lookup: CDR1 SQVTM, CDR2 ANQGSEA. Trimming removed 4 bases at V and 1 base at J, with 14 bases between. The DNA of the CDR3 is TGCAGCGTTGGGAAACAGGGACCATCTGGGGCCAACGTCCTGACTTTC. It yields the protein CSVGKQGPSGANVLTF. Variable domain in full (rest from reference TRBV29-1 and TRBJ2-6): SAVISQKPSRDICQRGTSLTIQCQVDSQVTMMFWYRQQPGQSLTLIATANQGSEATYESGFVIDKFPISRPNLTFSTLTVSNMSPEDSSIYLCSVGKQGPSGANVLTFGAGSRLTVL.

This clonotype was picked up many times. The CDR3 reads CASSLQANTEAFF. DNA for the CDR3: TGTGCCAGCAGTCTACAGGCGAACACTGAAGCTTTCTTT. The V call is TRBV12-3 or TRBV12-4, the J call TRBJ1-1; perhaps TRBD1 as D (5 bases). The CDR3 has 13 amino acids. V gave up 5 bases and J gave up 1 base, with 8 bases separating them.

The rearrangement links TRBV7-8 to TRBJ2-1, with 8 bases matching TRBD2. The CDR3 loop spans 17 amino acids. Germline-derived CDR1 and CDR2 are SGHVS and FQNEAQ. J was trimmed by 7 bases and V by 2 bases; bases with no gene match: 13. CDR3 bases: TGTGCCAGCAGCTTAAGAGGGACTAGAACGGGGTTAAATGAGCAGTTCTTC. Translated: CASSLRGTRTGLNEQFF.

Comment on this clonotype: Its ends do not fully match the called genes, so a read error is possible. The chain uses TRBV5-1 and TRBJ2-1; a weak D match, TRBD1 (5 bases). Germline CDR1 is SGHRS and CDR2 is YFSETQ. CDR3 size: 15 residues. For the CDR3, the DNA is TGCGCCAGCAGCTTGGACAGCCCCAGGGTCAATGAGCGGTTCTTC. Protein: CASSLDSPRVNERFF. The full variable domain, in which reference TRBV5-1 and TRBJ2-1 provide the parts outside the CDR3, is KAGVTQTPRYLIKTRGQQVTLSCSPISGHRSVSWYQQTPGQGLQFLFEYFSETQRNKGNFPGRFSGRQFSNSRSEMNVSTLELGDSALYLCASSLDSPRVNERFFGPGTRLTVL.

This clonotype came up a few times. The V and J genes are TRBV12-3 or TRBV12-4 and TRBJ2-2; no reliable D call. V was trimmed by 2 bases and J by 6 bases, leaving 7 bases between them. There are 13 residues in the CDR3. In nucleotides, the CDR3 is TGTGCCAGCAGTTTACTAGTATCCGGGGAGCTGTTTTTT. It yields the protein CASSLLVSGELFF.